This TCR beta chain was recorded in a study of blood T cell repertoires in COVID-19 (TCRdb year 2020). A note on the overall study: The collaborator samples originated in the United States, Italy and Spain and spanned the acute and convalescent phases of COVID-19. The material from the prospective study consisted of cDNA or gDNA derived from T cells, B-cell-depleted T cells, or PBMCs. Deeply sampled blood TCRbeta repertoires from subjects exposed to, actively infected with, or recovered from COVID-19 were included in the dataset. The repertoires were released in a freely available public database intended as a resource for research on the immune response to SARS-CoV-2. Samples were obtained from the ongoing ImmuneRACE study (first 160 participants) and from about 1,300 subjects provided by 6 global collaborators. Nearly every sample came with metadata listing a de-identified subject ID, COVID-19 status, age in years and sex. HLA class I and class II types, where available, came from metadata supplied by the sample provider rather than from assay-based typing. What the research found in general, with its limitations: The amount of clinical and demographic metadata varied by source and participant and was provided uncurated.

Whole blood was collected in K2EDTA tubes by collaborating institutions according to the institutions' own protocols. For TCRbeta analysis, collaborators shipped samples as frozen whole blood, isolated PBMCs, or DNA extracted from either of those sample types. Via the germline V gene (reference sequence), CDR1 is SGHKS and CDR2 YYEKEE. A distance of 15 bases separates the germline ends of V and J, which lose 6 bases and 8 bases respectively. The cysteine opens and the phenylalanine closes a CDR3 of 13 amino acids. The kept DNA is CDR3 alone, 39 bases in frame from the first base. For this clone: Its antigen remains undetermined. One base away there is no much larger clone; base qualities are not given.

The immunoSEQ Assay, a bias-controlled multiplex PCR, was used to amplify TCRbeta CDR3 regions from genomic DNA. The published analysis was carried out like this. Within the assay, amplification of reference gene primers was used to estimate how many nucleated cells each sample contained. To quantify the absolute abundance of each unique TCRbeta CDR3 rearrangement, sequence reads were collapsed and filtered. For each sample, productive Simpson clonality was calculated as the square root of Simpson's diversity index across productive rearrangements. TCRdb provides this immuneACCESS table in a form limited to in-frame rearrangements. Some clones are lacking; in checked studies, under half of them reflect an unresolved V gene, and why the rest are absent is not known. V and J calls and clone size follow that table, whereas D and trimming were derived from the DNA. The sample profile shows 65,000 to 85,000 clones; roughly 91% of them were found once. The ten largest clonotypes hold roughly a tenth of the sample.

This sequence uses TRBV5-5 and TRBJ2-1; TRBD1 could be the D gene, as 6 bases match. The clonotype was recovered from a woman aged 18-30 years with acute or convalescent COVID-19. The specimen was peripheral blood. The nucleotide sequence reads TGTGCCAGCAACCCGGGGACAATCGATGAGCAGTTCTTC. It translates to CASNPGTIDEQFF.